This passage covers 28 T cell receptor beta chains from one sample sequenced in a study of shared clonotypes between healthy human individuals. Sequencing used immunoSEQ multiplex PCR; TCRdb keeps in-frame clones, though not all of them. Of 1.6 million or so clones in the sample, roughly 96% were seen once. The sequenced sample consisted of naive CD4+ T cells sorted from blood. The subset denotes: CD45RA+ positively selected. These receptors originate from a man aged 25 to 40 in good health.

CDR3 region: CASSSAGTGPYEQYF. The CDR3, as DNA: TGTGCCAGCAGCTCGGCCGGGACGGGACCCTACGAGCAGTACTTC. The chain combines TRBV5-4 with TRBJ2-7; TRBD1 or TRBD2 may be the D gene (5 bases each). Trimming took 3 bases from V and 2 from J, leaving 15 bases between them. Germline loops: CDR1 SGHNT, CDR2 YYREEE (reference sequence). CDR3 length: 15 residues.

The V call is TRBV5-1, the J call TRBJ2-7; tentative D call: TRBD1 (6 bases). Germline lookup yields CDR1 SGHRS and CDR2 YFSETQ. V was shortened by 3 bases and J by 4 bases, with 14 bases between the two germline ends. CDR3 size: 14 residues. CDR3 in amino acids: CASSSGTPGYEQYF. CDR3 in DNA: TGCGCCAGCAGCTCCGGGACACCGGGATACGAGCAGTACTTC.

This chain links TRBV5-4 with TRBJ2-3; the match to TRBD2 covers 7 bases. The CDR3 is 14 residues long. CDR1 SGHNT and CDR2 YYREEE come from the germline V gene (reference sequence). V lost 1 base to trimming and J lost 8 bases; unmatched junction nucleotides: 7. In DNA form, the CDR3 reads TGTGCCAGCAGCTTGTGGGGAGGGCCTTCTACGCAGTATTTT. Protein product: CASSLWGGPSTQYF.

The chain combines TRBV2 with TRBJ2-2; D is undetermined. Trimming left V 11 bases short and J 4 bases short, with 14 bases between. The germline CDR1 and CDR2 sequences are SNHLY and FYNNEI. CDR3 length equals 13 residues. In nucleotides, the CDR3 is TGTGCCGCCAAGGGAAGGAGCACCGGGGAGCTGTTTTTT. Its translation: CAAKGRSTGELFF.

This clone was counted a few times. The V call is TRBV28, the J call TRBJ2-1, with 8 bases identical to TRBD2. The CDR3 extends over 12 amino acids. Germline V gene data show CDR1 as MDHEN and CDR2 as SYDVKM. The V and J ends lost 8 bases and 10 bases, in that order; junction bases with no gene match: 7. CDR3 nucleotide sequence: TGTGCCAGCCGTACAGCGGGAGACGAGCAGTTCTTC. Translation gives CASRTAGDEQFF.

The CDR3 reads CASSLLGNTIYF. CDR3 in DNA: TGTGCCAGCAGCTTATTGGGTAACACCATATATTTT. The chain recombines TRBV7-2 with TRBJ1-3; no firm D call. The CDR3 spans 12 residues. V gave up 2 bases and J gave up 7 bases, with 6 bases separating them. Germline assignment: CDR1 SGHTA and CDR2 FQGNSA.

The CDR3, as DNA: TGTGCCAGCAGTTACGTGTGGAGGGGAAACCAAGAGACCCAGTACTTC. Encoded protein: CASSYVWRGNQETQYF. The chain links TRBV6-5 to TRBJ2-5; TRBD2 might be the D (6 bases). Germline lookup yields CDR1 MNHEY and CDR2 SVGAGI. V was cut by 2 bases and J by 0 bases, with 13 bases left in between. The CDR3 loop spans 16 amino acids.

In this sample, this clone turned up once. The chain has TRBV19 and TRBJ1-5, with 8 bases aligning to TRBD1. Trimming cost V 7 bases and J 4 bases; bases outside gene matches: 3. Germline CDR1 reads LNHDA; CDR2 reads SQIVND (reference sequence). The CDR3 is 13 residues long. The CDR3 is CASNTGGNQPQHF. The CDR3 DNA reads TGTGCCAGTAATACAGGGGGAAATCAGCCCCAGCATTTT. Drawing the rest from reference TRBV19 and TRBJ1-5, the complete variable domain is DGGITQSPKYLFRKEGQNVTLSCEQNLNHDAMYWYRQDPGQGLRLIYYSQIVNDFQKGDIAEGYSVSREKKESFPLTVTSAQKNPTAFYLCASNTGGNQPQHFGDGTRLSIL.

CDR3 loop: CASSENTATNYGYTF. The DNA of the CDR3 is TGTGCCAGCAGTGAAAACACCGCTACTAACTATGGCTACACCTTC. The rearrangement links TRBV6-1 to TRBJ1-2, with no clear D. This CDR3 region has 15 residues. The V gene's germline CDR1 is MNHNS and CDR2 SASEGT. V dropped 2 bases and J dropped 0 bases, with 10 bases sitting between them.

This sequence joins TRBV7-2 and TRBJ2-5; 16 bases map to TRBD2. This CDR3 comprises 15 residues. Trimming cost V 5 bases and J 5 bases; bases outside gene matches: 2. Germline CDR1 and CDR2: SGHTA and FQGNSA. CDR3 sequence (DNA): TGTGCCAGCAGCCGGGGACTAGCGGGAGGGGAGACCCAGTACTTC. It yields the protein CASSRGLAGGETQYF. Full variable domain (missing parts from reference TRBV7-2 and TRBJ2-5): GAGVSQSPSNKVTEKGKDVELRCDPISGHTALYWYRQSLGQGLEFLIYFQGNSAPDKSGLPSDRFSAERTGGSVSTLTIQRTQQEDSAVYLCASSRGLAGGETQYFGPGTRLLVL.

The chain uses TRBV7-8 and TRBJ1-1; D possibly corresponds to TRBD1 (6 bases). This CDR3 is 14 amino acids long. V was shortened by 5 bases and J by 1 base, with 11 bases between the two germline ends. CDR1 and CDR2 from the germline V gene are SGHVS and FQNEAQ. The CDR3 DNA is TGTGCCAGCAGCGCGCAGACAGGGAACACTGAAGCTTTCTTT. The encoded protein is CASSAQTGNTEAFF.

The chain uses TRBV19 and TRBJ2-4; D perhaps matches TRBD2 (5 bases). The CDR3 has 14 residues. V lost 7 bases, J lost 0 bases, and 10 bases lay in between. Germline V gene data show CDR1 as LNHDA and CDR2 as SQIVND (reference sequence). The CDR3 loop is CASNGVLAKNIQYF. For the CDR3, the DNA is TGTGCCAGTAACGGGGTGTTAGCCAAAAACATTCAGTACTTC.

This rearrangement joins TRBV5-1 to TRBJ2-5; TRBD1 aligns across 10 bases. The length of the CDR3 is 17 residues. The V gene end was trimmed by 0 bases and the J gene end by 2 bases; junction bases not matched to a gene: 7. Looked up from germline, CDR1 is SGHRS and CDR2 is YFSETQ. CDR3 DNA: TGCGCCAGCAGCTTGGGGGGACAGGGGTTGTTACAAGAGACCCAGTACTTC. Residues: CASSLGGQGLLQETQYF.

In regard to this clone: This same CDR3 is encoded by further DNA sequences in the sample. The chain employs TRBV6-5 and TRBJ2-7; the D is unclear. There are 11 residues in the CDR3. Trimming removed 6 bases at V and 4 bases at J, with 7 bases between. Per germline, CDR1 MNHEY and CDR2 SVGAGI. The CDR3 loop reads CASSLGYEQYF. The DNA of the CDR3 is TGTGCCAGCAGCTTAGGTTACGAGCAGTACTTC.

Points on this clone: Distinct nucleotide sequences in the sample also encode this CDR3. V is TRBV11-2 and J is TRBJ1-1; D is unclear. The V and J ends lost 5 bases and 1 base respectively, with 8 bases between them. Per the germline V gene, CDR1 is SGHAT and CDR2 is FQNNGV. The CDR3 is 13 residues long. The CDR3 sequence: CASSLGRNTEAFF. The CDR3 nucleotides read TGTGCCAGCAGCCTCGGACGGAACACTGAAGCTTTCTTT.

The CDR3 loop is CASSVALAGGYTDTQYF. Here the CDR3 DNA reads TGTGCCAGCAGCGTAGCACTAGCGGGAGGTTACACAGATACGCAGTATTTT. The chain employs TRBV9 and TRBJ2-3; TRBD2 agrees at 12 bases. V was pared by 0 bases and J by 2 bases, with 4 bases of the junction left unmatched. Germline V CDR1 and CDR2: SGDLS, YYNGEE. This CDR3 is 17 amino acids long. Full variable domain (outside the CDR3, taken from reference TRBV9 and TRBJ2-3): DSGVTQTPKHLITATGQRVTLRCSPRSGDLSVYWYQQSLDQGLQFLIQYYNGEERAKGNILERFSAQQFPDLHSELNLSSLELGDSALYFCASSVALAGGYTDTQYFGPGTRLTVL.

The chain joins TRBV30 to TRBJ2-7; 11 bases agree with TRBD2. Germline V gene lookup returns CDR1 GTSNPN and CDR2 SVGIG (reference sequence). Trimming at V came to 7 bases and at J to 0 bases, leaving 8 bases not matched to a gene. CDR3 length: 15 amino acids. CDR3 residues: CASEASGRTSYEQYF. CDR3 sequence (DNA): TGTGCCTCGGAGGCTAGCGGGAGGACCTCCTACGAGCAGTACTTC.

The chain employs TRBV5-8 and TRBJ1-2, with TRBD1 identical over 7 bases. Germline V gives CDR1 SGHTS, CDR2 YDEGEE. The CDR3 runs 13 residues. V was clipped by 6 bases and J by 4 bases; unmatched bases: 6. The CDR3 sequence: CASTTDRFYGYTF. The CDR3 bases are TGTGCCAGCACCACGGACAGGTTCTATGGCTACACCTTC.

The V gene is TRBV28, the J gene TRBJ2-7, with a tentative D call TRBD2 (5 bases). The CDR3 is 15 residues long. Trimming cost V 3 bases and J 3 bases, with 15 bases left between them. Germline assignment: CDR1 MDHEN and CDR2 SYDVKM. The CDR3 spells CASSLYGVGNYEQYF. The CDR3 coding sequence is TGTGCCAGCAGTTTGTACGGGGTTGGAAACTACGAGCAGTACTTC.

The chain couples TRBV28 to TRBJ2-3; D may be TRBD2 (6 bases). From germline, CDR1 is MDHEN and CDR2 SYDVKM. CDR3 length: 15 amino acids. V lost 2 bases and J 4 bases, leaving 13 bases between the germline ends. The CDR3 region is CASSLGLALADTQYF. The DNA for the CDR3 is TGTGCCAGCAGTTTAGGGCTAGCGTTAGCAGATACGCAGTATTTT. The entire variable domain, with the rest obtained from reference TRBV28 and TRBJ2-3, is as follows: DVKVTQSSRYLVKRTGEKVFLECVQDMDHENMFWYRQDPGLGLRLIYFSYDVKMKEKGDIPEGYSVSREKKERFSLILESASTNQTSMYLCASSLGLALADTQYFGPGTRLTVL.

This clone is a singleton in its sample. The V and J genes are TRBV6-1 and TRBJ1-1; possible D gene TRBD1, 6 bases. CDR3 length: 14 amino acids. CDR1 is MNHNS, CDR2 SASEGT, per germline. V lost 4 bases to trimming and J lost 1 base, with 10 bases between them. Written as DNA, the CDR3 is TGTGCCAGCAGTGCATCGACAGGGAACACTGAAGCTTTCTTT. Protein: CASSASTGNTEAFF.

The J gene is TRBJ2-7, the V gene TRBV6-5; D is perhaps TRBD2 (6 bases). V lost 2 bases, J lost 6 bases, and 14 bases lay in between. CDR1 MNHEY and CDR2 SVGAGI come from the germline V gene. The CDR3 consists of 14 residues. DNA for the CDR3: TGTGCCAGCAGTTACAGAGGCGGGAAGGGCGAGCAGTACTTC. This gives the protein CASSYRGGKGEQYF.

The chain links TRBV7-8 to TRBJ1-4; 7 nucleotides align to TRBD1. Germline V CDR1 and CDR2: SGHVS, FQNEAQ. CDR3 length: 16 amino acids. The trim removed 0 bases at V and 5 bases at J, leaving 6 bases unmatched. The CDR3 spells CASSLALQGSNEKLFF. The CDR3 nucleotides read TGTGCCAGCAGCTTAGCCCTACAGGGGTCGAATGAAAAACTGTTTTTT.

The V gene is TRBV4-1, the J gene TRBJ2-7; a possible D gene is TRBD2 (5 bases). The CDR3 length is 14 residues. Deletions cut 4 bases from V and 5 bases from J, with 15 bases between. In germline, CDR1 is MGHRA, CDR2 YSYEKL. The CDR3 reads CASSLLPGIDEQYF. For the CDR3, the DNA is TGCGCCAGCAGCCTTCTCCCGGGGATCGACGAGCAGTACTTC.

The chain has TRBV18 and TRBJ2-1; 7 bases fit TRBD1. The CDR3 is 14 amino acids. The germline gives CDR1 KGHSH, CDR2 LQKENI. Trimming cost V 1 base and J 9 bases; bases outside gene matches: 6. CDR3 coding DNA: TGTGCCAGCTCACCACTTCATGAGGGGGCTGAGCAGTTCTTC. The encoded protein is CASSPLHEGAEQFF.

V gene TRBV15 combines with J gene TRBJ1-1, with D maybe TRBD1 (5 bases). Germline values: CDR1 LNHNV, CDR2 YYDKDF (reference sequence). The CDR3 totals 16 residues. Trimming stripped 2 bases from V and 0 bases from J, with 13 bases between. The CDR3 bases are TGTGCCACCAGCAGACTACCGGGACTGATGAACACTGAAGCTTTCTTT. Its translation is CATSRLPGLMNTEAFF. The full variable domain, with the rest looked up from reference TRBV15 and TRBJ1-1, is DAMVIQNPRYQVTQFGKPVTLSCSQTLNHNVMYWYQQKSSQAPKLLFHYYDKDFNNEADTPDNFQSRRPNTSFCFLDIRSPGLGDTAMYLCATSRLPGLMNTEAFFGQGTRLTVV.

The chain couples TRBV19 to TRBJ2-1; 10 bases align to TRBD1. V was clipped by 7 bases and J by 6 bases; unmatched bases: 12. From germline, CDR1 is LNHDA and CDR2 SQIVND (reference sequence). The CDR3 has 16 residues. CDR3 in DNA: TGTGCCAGTACCGACCCCCGGGACAGGGGTTTCAATGAGCAGTTCTTC. Its protein product is CASTDPRDRGFNEQFF.

This chain links TRBV10-3 with TRBJ2-3, with 8 nucleotides matching TRBD1. This CDR3 spans 15 amino acids. V lost 6 bases and J lost 3; bases outside the gene matches: 8. Germline CDR1 reads ENHRY; CDR2 reads SYGVKD. CDR3 region: CAIRNGQGETDTQYF. In DNA, the CDR3 is TGTGCCATCAGAAACGGACAGGGAGAAACAGATACGCAGTATTTT.